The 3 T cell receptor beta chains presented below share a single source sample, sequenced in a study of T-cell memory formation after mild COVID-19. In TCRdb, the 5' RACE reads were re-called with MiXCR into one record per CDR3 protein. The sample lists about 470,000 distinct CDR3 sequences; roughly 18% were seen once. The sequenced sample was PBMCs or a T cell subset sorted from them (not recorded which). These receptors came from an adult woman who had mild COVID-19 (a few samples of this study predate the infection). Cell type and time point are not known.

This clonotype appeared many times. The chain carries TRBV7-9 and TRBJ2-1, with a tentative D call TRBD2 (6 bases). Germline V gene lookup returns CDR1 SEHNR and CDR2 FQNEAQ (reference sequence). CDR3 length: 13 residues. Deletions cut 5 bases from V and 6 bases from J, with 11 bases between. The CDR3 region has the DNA TGTGCCAGCAGCCCTCGGGACTCCAATGAGCAGTTCTTC. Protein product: CASSPRDSNEQFF.

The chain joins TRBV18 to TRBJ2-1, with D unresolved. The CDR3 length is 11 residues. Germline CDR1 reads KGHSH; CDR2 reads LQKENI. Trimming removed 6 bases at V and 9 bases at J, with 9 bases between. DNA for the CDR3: TGTGCCAGCTCTAGCCTCACTGAGCAGTTCTTC. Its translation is CASSSLTEQFF. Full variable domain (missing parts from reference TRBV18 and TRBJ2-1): NAGVMQNPRHLVRRRGQEARLRCSPMKGHSHVYWYRQLPEEGLKFMVYLQKENIIDESGMPKERFSAEFPKEGPSILRIQQVVRGDSAAYFCASSSLTEQFFGPGTRLTVL.

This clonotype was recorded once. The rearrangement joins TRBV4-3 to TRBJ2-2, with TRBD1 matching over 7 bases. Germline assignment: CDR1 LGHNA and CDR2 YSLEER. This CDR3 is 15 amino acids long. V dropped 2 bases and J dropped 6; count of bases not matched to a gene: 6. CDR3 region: CASSQWDREPGELFF. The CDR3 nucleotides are TGCGCCAGCAGCCAATGGGACAGAGAACCCGGGGAGCTGTTTTTT.